Reported below is one T cell receptor (beta chain). The sample comes from a study of T-cell reconstitution after alpha-beta-depleted transplantation in children. Unique molecular identifiers were built into the TCRbeta library. TCRdb processed the PCR reads anew with MiXCR; each CDR3 protein has one entry. This sample yields 500,000 to 750,000 distinct CDR3 sequences, of which about an eighth are seen a single time; about 2.2% belongs to the top ten. The sequenced sample was PBMCs, mostly from graft donor cells, obtained 360 days after TCRalphabeta/CD19-depleted stem cell transplant. The clonotype was recovered from a male patient younger than 18 who had a stem cell transplant for acute myeloid leukemia, so the T cells may come from the graft donor.

The CDR3 region is CASFGTSGVNTGELFF. The CDR3 region has the DNA TGTGCCAGCTTCGGTACTAGCGGGGTGAACACCGGGGAGCTGTTTTTT. The V and J genes are TRBV7-6 and TRBJ2-2; 10 nucleotides match TRBD2. This CDR3 comprises 16 residues. The V gene's germline CDR1 is SGHVS and CDR2 FNYEAQ. Unmatched junction bases numbered 7, after V lost 8 bases and J lost 1 base.